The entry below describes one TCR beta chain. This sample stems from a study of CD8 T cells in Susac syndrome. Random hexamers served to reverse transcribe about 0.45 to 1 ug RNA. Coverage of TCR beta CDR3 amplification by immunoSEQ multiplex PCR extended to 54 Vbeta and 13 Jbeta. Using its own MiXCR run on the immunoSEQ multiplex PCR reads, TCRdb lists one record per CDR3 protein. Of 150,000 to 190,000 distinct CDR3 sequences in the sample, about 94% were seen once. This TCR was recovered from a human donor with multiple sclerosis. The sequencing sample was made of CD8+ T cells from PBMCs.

CDR3: CATSRVLGASEYEQYF. The CDR3 DNA is TGTGCCACCAGCAGAGTTTTGGGGGCGAGTGAATACGAGCAGTACTTC. The rearrangement joins TRBV15 to TRBJ2-7, with D possibly matching TRBD1 (6 bases). Germline CDR1 and CDR2: LNHNV and YYDKDF (reference sequence). This CDR3 is 16 amino acids long. The ends were cut back, 1 base at V and 4 bases at J, with 17 bases in the middle.